A single sample is the source of the 20 T cell receptor beta chains below, sequenced in a study of cytomegalovirus exposure and HLA in healthy donors. Sequenced by immunoSEQ multiplex PCR; TCRdb stores in-frame clones only, minus some. The sample shows 130,000 to 150,000 clones, 87% of them seen only once. Sequenced: PBMCs. The receptor set was obtained from a man between 18 and 35 years old in good health and CMV-seropositive.

This clone was observed a few times. The J gene is TRBJ1-3, the V gene TRBV6-1; no firm D call. The V and J ends lost 7 bases and 5 bases respectively, with 9 bases between them. The CDR3 extends over 12 amino acids. Germline loops: CDR1 MNHNS, CDR2 SASEGT. The CDR3 sequence is CASTTSRNTIYF. Written as DNA, the CDR3 is TGTGCCAGCACGACATCTCGAAACACCATATATTTT.

The chain is built from TRBV4-1 and TRBJ2-5, with TRBD2 matching over 9 bases. The CDR3 extends over 16 amino acids. V trimming: 1 base; J trimming: 4 bases; junction bases outside the gene matches: 7. Looked up from germline, CDR1 is MGHRA and CDR2 is YSYEKL. CDR3 nucleotides: TGCGCCAGCAGCCAAGGCCAAGCGGGAGGAGGAGAGACCCAGTACTTC. It yields the protein CASSQGQAGGGETQYF.

V gene TRBV7-3 combines with J gene TRBJ2-5; TRBD2 aligns across 15 bases. Germline values: CDR1 SGHTA, CDR2 FQGTGA. V lost 5 bases, J lost 6 bases, and 7 bases stayed unmatched. This CDR3 has 16 residues. Written as DNA, the CDR3 is TGTGCCAGCAGCCCGGGACTAGCGGGGGGCACTCAGACCCAGTACTTC. Translated: CASSPGLAGGTQTQYF.

This clone appeared once. The chain carries TRBV6-1 and TRBJ2-1, with 7 bases that match TRBD2. The CDR3 extends over 12 amino acids. CDR1 is MNHNS, CDR2 SASEGT, per germline. V shed 7 bases and J 10 bases; nucleotides not matched to a gene: 7. CDR3 nucleotide sequence: TGTGCCAGCACTACCACGGGAGGAGAGCAGTTCTTC. Residues: CASTTTGGEQFF.

This clone appeared once. The chain combines TRBV10-1 with TRBJ1-1; 7 positions match TRBD1. Per the germline V gene, CDR1 is WNHNN and CDR2 is SYGVQD (reference sequence). Trimming cost V 7 bases and J 1 base; bases outside gene matches: 9. This CDR3 is 15 amino acids long. DNA of the CDR3: TGCGCCAGCATCTTAACCGGGACAGCGAACACTGAAGCTTTCTTT. It encodes CASILTGTANTEAFF.

The gene calls are TRBV19 and TRBJ1-1; a possible D gene is TRBD1 (6 bases). V was shortened by 5 bases and J by 11 bases, with 18 bases between the two germline ends. CDR3 length: 13 residues. Looked up from germline, CDR1 is LNHDA and CDR2 is SQIVND (reference sequence). DNA for the CDR3: TGTGCCAGTAGTTTACAGGGACCGGTTGAGGCTTTCTTT. Amino acids: CASSLQGPVEAFF.

The rearrangement links TRBV28 to TRBJ1-4; 7 bases line up with TRBD1. The CDR3 is 14 residues long. CDR1 and CDR2 from the germline V gene are MDHEN and SYDVKM. Unmatched junction bases numbered 3, after V lost 8 bases and J lost 0 bases. The CDR3 bases are TGTGCCAGCGGGACAGAAGCAACTAATGAAAAACTGTTTTTT. This encodes CASGTEATNEKLFF.

The rearrangement uses TRBV7-6 and TRBJ2-2; 7 positions agree with TRBD1. V lost 4 bases and J lost 0; bases outside the gene matches: 11. Germline V gene data show CDR1 as SGHVS and CDR2 as FNYEAQ. This CDR3 is 18 amino acids long. The CDR3 DNA sequence: TGTGCCAGCAGCTCCAGCCAAGGGACAGAATCGAACACCGGGGAGCTGTTTTTT. Encoded protein: CASSSSQGTESNTGELFF.

This chain uses TRBV28 with TRBJ1-5, with 9 bases that match TRBD1. The germline V gene encodes CDR1 MDHEN and CDR2 SYDVKM. The CDR3 has 19 residues. V was pared by 4 bases and J by 5 bases, with 18 bases of the junction left unmatched. CDR3 residues: CASSSLTGGMYQSDQPQHF. The CDR3 bases are TGTGCCAGCAGTTCCCTGACAGGGGGTATGTATCAGTCTGATCAGCCCCAGCATTTT.

The chain uses TRBV27 and TRBJ1-5; 10 bases align to TRBD1. Germline V lookup: CDR1 MNHEY, CDR2 SMNVEV (reference sequence). The V gene end was trimmed by 5 bases and the J gene end by 7 bases; junction bases not matched to a gene: 2. The CDR3 is 13 amino acids. In DNA, the CDR3 is TGTGCCAGCAGTGGGACAGGGGAACAGCCCCAGCATTTT. This encodes CASSGTGEQPQHF.

Comment on this clone: The same CDR3 is also encoded by other DNA sequences in this sample. The CDR3 is CASSQDAGNTEAFF. Here the CDR3 DNA reads TGCGCCAGCAGCCAAGACGCAGGGAACACTGAAGCTTTCTTT. The chain has TRBV4-1 and TRBJ1-1; no definite D call. The germline V gene has CDR1 MGHRA and CDR2 YSYEKL. The CDR3 loop spans 14 amino acids. Trimming cost V 0 bases and J 1 base, with 6 bases left between them.

The chain carries TRBV19 and TRBJ2-3, with a weak D call TRBD1 (5 bases). CDR3 size: 17 residues. Germline lookup yields CDR1 LNHDA and CDR2 SQIVND (reference sequence). The V end was cut by 2 bases, the J end by 1 base, with 16 bases between. The CDR3: CASSITSGLLGTDTQYF. For the CDR3, the DNA is TGTGCCAGTAGTATAACTTCAGGGCTTCTGGGCACAGATACGCAGTATTTT.

This clone was detected only a few times. This chain uses TRBV7-2 with TRBJ1-2; D is perhaps TRBD1 (6 bases). Germline V gene sequence: CDR1 SGHTA, CDR2 FQGNSA. V was clipped by 2 bases and J by 4 bases, with 8 bases between them. The CDR3 length is 13 residues. CDR3 residues: CASSLQGPYGYTF. The CDR3 DNA reads as TGTGCCAGCAGCTTACAGGGGCCCTATGGCTACACCTTC.

The V gene is TRBV15, the J gene TRBJ1-2, with a tentative D call TRBD1 (5 bases). Trimming removed 1 base at V and 2 bases at J, with 8 bases between. Germline loops: CDR1 LNHNV, CDR2 YYDKDF (reference sequence). The CDR3 covers 14 residues. For the CDR3, the DNA is TGTGCCACCAGCAGAGCAGGGCCCAACTATGGCTACACCTTC. It codes for CATSRAGPNYGYTF.

The chain is built from TRBV7-2 and TRBJ2-5; TRBD1 matches at 8 bases. This CDR3 has 15 residues. V dropped 0 bases and J dropped 5; count of bases not matched to a gene: 5. Germline assignment: CDR1 SGHTA and CDR2 FQGNSA. DNA for the CDR3: TGTGCCAGCAGCTTAGCCGGACAGGGAAGGGAGACCCAGTACTTC. As protein: CASSLAGQGRETQYF. Full variable domain (outside the CDR3, taken from reference TRBV7-2 and TRBJ2-5): GAGVSQSPSNKVTEKGKDVELRCDPISGHTALYWYRQSLGQGLEFLIYFQGNSAPDKSGLPSDRFSAERTGGSVSTLTIQRTQQEDSAVYLCASSLAGQGRETQYFGPGTRLLVL.

The chain uses TRBV29-1 and TRBJ1-1; D perhaps matches TRBD1 (6 bases). The CDR3 is 13 residues long. Per the germline V gene, CDR1 is SQVTM and CDR2 is ANQGSEA. V was shortened by 4 bases and J by 0 bases, with 9 bases between the two germline ends. CDR3 sequence reads: CSVAGAMNTEAFF. The CDR3 bases are TGCAGCGTTGCAGGGGCGATGAACACTGAAGCTTTCTTT.

CDR3 sequence reads: CASSRDRVTEAFF. CDR3 in DNA: TGTGCCAGCAGCAGGGACAGGGTAACTGAAGCTTTCTTT. The rearrangement links TRBV7-9 to TRBJ1-1, with 9 bases aligning to TRBD1. CDR1 is SEHNR, CDR2 FQNEAQ, per germline (reference sequence). The CDR3 consists of 13 residues. Germline trimming cut 5 bases from V and 5 bases from J; bases unmatched to any gene: 3.

The J gene is TRBJ2-1, the V gene TRBV5-1; 12 nucleotides match TRBD2. Trimming cost V 1 base and J 15 bases; bases outside gene matches: 8. Germline V lookup: CDR1 SGHRS, CDR2 YFSETQ. The CDR3 extends over 14 amino acids. Here the CDR3 reads CASSLTSGGMGRFF. CDR3 in DNA: TGCGCCAGCAGCTTGACTAGCGGGGGGATGGGTAGGTTCTTC.

This chain links TRBV5-1 with TRBJ2-2, with 9 bases matching TRBD1. The CDR3 has 15 residues. The germline V gene has CDR1 SGHRS and CDR2 YFSETQ. V lost 3 bases, J lost 5 bases, and 5 bases stayed unmatched. The CDR3 DNA reads as TGCGCCAGCAGCTCGGGACAGGGTGGAACCGGGGAGCTGTTTTTT. Its protein is CASSSGQGGTGELFF.

The rearrangement links TRBV6-5 to TRBJ1-2; 9 positions agree with TRBD1. The CDR3 runs to 14 residues. CDR1 is MNHEY and CDR2 is SVGAGI in the germline V gene. The V gene end was trimmed by 7 bases and the J gene end by 2 bases; junction bases not matched to a gene: 5. The CDR3 is CASTKGQGNYGYTF. The CDR3 DNA reads as TGTGCCAGCACCAAAGGACAGGGGAACTATGGCTACACCTTC.